This T cell receptor (beta chain) derives from a study of Graves' ophthalmopathy and Graves' hyperthyroidism. Study-wide background: Ahead of any treatment, peripheral blood was obtained at the initial diagnosis. Study results and limitations: The authors also found most expanded thyroid clonotypes above 0.001 frequency in blood.

Active ophthalmopathy (CAS at least 3, NOSPECS at least 4), lasting under 3 months. No donor had other autoimmune disease, uncontrolled infection, pregnancy or lactation. This CDR3 has 18 amino acids. J gave up 3 bases and V 6 bases, and 15 bases lay outside the gene matches. The authors amplified TCR beta CDR3 regions from RNA transcripts. HTBI-primed first-round RT-PCR preceded second-round multiplex PCR. MiXCR was run by TCRdb on the multiplex PCR reads, yielding one entry per CDR3 protein. Of about 340,000 distinct CDR3 sequences in the sample, around a sixth were seen once. This clonotype has at least ten counts. Its cognate antigen is unknown.

The receptor was isolated from an adult man with Graves' ophthalmopathy. V gene TRBV12-3 or TRBV12-4 combines with J gene TRBJ2-4; 9 nucleotides align to TRBD1. The specimen was peripheral blood. CDR3 region: CASRGDREIGGGKNIQYF. DNA of the CDR3: TGTGCCAGCAGGGGGGACAGGGAGATTGGAGGAGGCAAAAACATTCAGTACTTC.